These T cell receptor beta chains were read from a single sample in a study of Graves' ophthalmopathy and Graves' hyperthyroidism. One entry per CDR3 protein, called by TCRdb with MiXCR from the multiplex PCR reads. The data contain about 50,000 distinct CDR3 sequences, roughly half of them seen just once; the ten biggest clones take up 4.7%. Sequencing used peripheral blood. The source of these receptors is an adult woman with Graves' ophthalmopathy. Each CDR3 is given with its conserved first and last residue. D genes are given only for firm matches. Clone size, where shown, is once, few, many, or a class for clones that have expanded.

D gene: TRBD2
J gene: TRBJ2-5
clone size: many
V gene: TRBV6-1
CDR3 DNA: TGTGCCAGCAGTGAACTGGCGGGAGGGGGAGAGACCCAGTACTTC
CDR3 protein: CASSELAGGGETQYF

D gene: TRBD2
J gene: TRBJ2-1
clone size: many
V gene: TRBV6-2/TRBV6-3
CDR3 DNA: TGTGCCAGCAGTTACTCTAGCGGGTACAATGAGCAGTTCTTC
CDR3 protein: CASSYSSGYNEQFF

D gene: TRBD2
J gene: TRBJ2-1
clone size: medium-sized
V gene: TRBV7-3
CDR3 DNA: TGTGCCAGCAGTTCCCTAGCGGGGGTCTACAATGAGCAGTTCTTC
CDR3 protein: CASSSLAGVYNEQFF

D gene: .
J gene: TRBJ2-5
clone size: many
V gene: TRBV3-2
CDR3 DNA: TGTGCCAGCAGCCAAGATAGGGCAACCCAGTACTTC
CDR3 protein: CASSQDRATQYF

D gene: TRBD1
J gene: TRBJ1-1
clone size: many
V gene: TRBV6-2/TRBV6-3
CDR3 DNA: TGTGCCAGCAGTCCTCCAGGGGGGCCGGGGACTGAAGCTTTCTTT
CDR3 protein: CASSPPGGPGTEAFF

D gene: .
J gene: TRBJ2-2
clone size: many
V gene: TRBV7-9
CDR3 DNA: TGTGCCAGCAGCTTAGGTGTGAACACCGGGGAGCTGTTTTTT
CDR3 protein: CASSLGVNTGELFF

D gene: TRBD1
J gene: TRBJ1-4
clone size: .
V gene: TRBV20-1
CDR3 DNA: TGCAGACCCGGGACAGGGGTGGTCGGGACTAATGAAAAACTGTCTTTT
CDR3 protein: CRPGTGVVGTNEKLSF

D gene: TRBD1
J gene: TRBJ2-1
clone size: many
V gene: TRBV7-2
CDR3 DNA: TGTGCCAGCAGTCCAACAGGGGACCACAATGAGCAGTTCTTC
CDR3 protein: CASSPTGDHNEQFF

D gene: .
J gene: TRBJ2-1
clone size: .
V gene: TRBV7-2
CDR3 DNA: TGTGCCAGCAGCTTAGCGGGAGGAACAGATACGCAGTTCTTC
CDR3 protein: CASSLAGGTDTQFF

D gene: .
J gene: TRBJ2-3
clone size: many
V gene: TRBV3-1
CDR3 DNA: TGTGCCAGCAGCTCCCAAGGCACAGATACGCAGTATTTT
CDR3 protein: CASSSQGTDTQYF

D gene: TRBD1
J gene: TRBJ1-3
clone size: .
V gene: TRBV11-1
CDR3 DNA: TGTGCCAGCAGCTTAGGAGGGACAGCTGGAAACACCATATATTTT
CDR3 protein: CASSLGGTAGNTIYF